The 15 T cell receptor beta chains reported below all come from one sample, sequenced in a study of T-cell memory formation after mild COVID-19. TCRdb re-analysed the 5' RACE reads in MiXCR, keeping a single row per CDR3 protein. The table includes 100,000 to 150,000 distinct CDR3 sequences, approximately 6.3% detected once. Sequencing was done on a sample of PBMCs or a T cell subset sorted from them (not recorded which). The origin of the receptors is an adult woman who had mild COVID-19 (a few samples of this study predate the infection). Cell type and time point are not known.

This clonotype appeared a few times. The chain employs TRBV20-1 and TRBJ2-3, with D perhaps TRBD1 or TRBD2 (5 bases each). V shed 1 base and J shed 0 bases, with 11 bases lying between them. This CDR3 region has 15 residues. CDR1 and CDR2 (germline): DFQATT, SNEGSKA (reference sequence). CDR3 sequence (DNA): TGCAGTGCTAGAGCCGGGACGGCTAGCACAGATACGCAGTATTTT. It yields the protein CSARAGTASTDTQYF.

This clonotype turned up a few times. The V call is TRBV4-2, the J call TRBJ2-1; TRBD1 matches at 8 bases. CDR1 is LGHNA, CDR2 YNFKEQ, per germline. Trimming removed 0 bases from V and 8 bases from J; junction bases left unmatched: 24. This CDR3 is built from 21 residues. DNA of the CDR3: TGTGCCAGCAGCCAAGATCCGGTTGTTGTAGGACAGGGTCTGATAGGAGATGAGCAGTTCTTC. The encoded protein is CASSQDPVVVGQGLIGDEQFF.

In its sample, this clonotype was seen a few times. The rearrangement uses TRBV12-3 or TRBV12-4 and TRBJ1-2, with D possibly being TRBD1 (6 bases). The CDR3 extends over 14 amino acids. V shed 7 bases and J shed 0 bases, with 12 bases lying between them. CDR3 in amino acids: CASTITGPNYGYTF. CDR3 nucleotides: TGTGCCAGCACCATCACAGGGCCTAACTATGGCTACACCTTC.

This clonotype has a handful of counts. The V call is TRBV7-2, the J call TRBJ2-1; 7 nucleotides align to TRBD1. Germline loops: CDR1 SGHTA, CDR2 FQGNSA. After removal of 5 bases from V and 4 bases from J, the junction contained 8 bases not matched to a gene. There are 15 residues in the CDR3. This CDR3 is CASSRRQGRYNEQFF. The CDR3 DNA reads as TGTGCCAGCAGCCGCCGACAGGGACGGTACAATGAGCAGTTCTTC.

This rearrangement joins TRBV20-1 to TRBJ2-3, with D possibly called TRBD1 or TRBD2 (6 bases each). CDR3 length equals 13 residues. CDR1 and CDR2 (germline): DFQATT, SNEGSKA (reference sequence). The CDR3 reads CSAIGGFTDTQYF. In nucleotides, the CDR3 is TGCAGCGCCATCGGGGGCTTCACAGATACGCAGTATTTT.

This clonotype was counted ten times or more. The chain recombines TRBV24-1 with TRBJ2-1; no clear D. CDR3 size: 13 residues. Trimming pared 9 bases from V and 4 bases from J, leaving 12 bases between. The V gene's germline CDR1 is KGHDR and CDR2 SFDVKD. CDR3 bases: TGTGCCACCTCGGCGGCCCGGTACAATGAGCAGTTCTTC. Protein product: CATSAARYNEQFF.

The chain couples TRBV7-9 to TRBJ2-3; 7 bases line up with TRBD2. Germline trimming cut 5 bases from V and 2 bases from J; bases unmatched to any gene: 10. CDR3 length: 16 amino acids. Germline CDR1 and CDR2: SEHNR and FQNEAQ (reference sequence). The CDR3 bases are TGTGCCAGCAGCCTTTGGCTAGCGGCCTTCACAGATACGCAGTATTTT. Its protein is CASSLWLAAFTDTQYF.

In its sample, this clonotype was seen once. The rearrangement joins TRBV29-1 to TRBJ2-5; TRBD1 matches 8 bases. Per the germline V gene, CDR1 is SQVTM and CDR2 is ANQGSEA. Trimming removed 6 bases from V and 4 bases from J; junction bases left unmatched: 10. The length of the CDR3 is 14 residues. The CDR3 region has the DNA TGCAGCGTCGGACAAACAGGGGGATTAGAGACCCAGTACTTC. Residues: CSVGQTGGLETQYF.

The sample holds a few counts of this clonotype. The J gene is TRBJ2-5, the V gene TRBV3-1; D remains ambiguous. There are 12 residues in the CDR3. V was trimmed by 2 bases and J by 5 bases, leaving 6 bases between them. Germline-derived CDR1 and CDR2 are LGHDT and YNNKEL (reference sequence). As DNA, the CDR3 is TGTGCCAGCAGCCAAAAGATGGAGACCCAGTACTTC. Its translation is CASSQKMETQYF.

This clonotype showed up many times. The chain joins TRBV5-1 to TRBJ1-1; D not certain. The CDR3 extends over 12 amino acids. Germline CDR1 and CDR2: SGHRS and YFSETQ. Trimming left V 5 bases short and J 6 bases short, with 11 bases between. The CDR3 nucleotides read TGCGCCAGCAGGACGCCGAGCGCTGAAGCTTTCTTT. This codes for CASRTPSAEAFF. Full variable domain (outside the CDR3, taken from reference TRBV5-1 and TRBJ1-1): KAGVTQTPRYLIKTRGQQVTLSCSPISGHRSVSWYQQTPGQGLQFLFEYFSETQRNKGNFPGRFSGRQFSNSRSEMNVSTLELGDSALYLCASRTPSAEAFFGQGTRLTVV.

The rearrangement joins TRBV6-5 to TRBJ1-2; D is possibly TRBD1 (6 bases). Germline V gene sequence: CDR1 MNHEY, CDR2 SVGAGI. The V end lost 0 bases, the J end lost 0 bases, and 8 bases lay between the germline ends. The CDR3 covers 15 residues. As DNA, the CDR3 is TGTGCCAGCAGTTACTCGGGGACAACTAACTATGGCTACACCTTC. As protein: CASSYSGTTNYGYTF.

This clonotype was detected many times. The chain recombines TRBV24-1 with TRBJ2-1, with D perhaps matching TRBD1 (5 bases). The V gene lost 8 bases and the J gene lost 14 bases, with 18 bases spanning the gap. This CDR3 is built from 12 residues. In germline, CDR1 is KGHDR, CDR2 SFDVKD. The chain's CDR3 is CATTGQGGKKFF. The DNA for the CDR3 is TGTGCCACCACCGGCCAGGGTGGAAAAAAGTTCTTC.

The CDR3 nucleotides read TGTGCCAGCAGCTCGCCGGGACTAGCGGGAGGATTCTCCTACGAGCAGTACTTC. Residues: CASSSPGLAGGFSYEQYF. The chain recombines TRBV7-2 with TRBJ2-7, with 15 nucleotides matching TRBD2. Germline V lookup: CDR1 SGHTA, CDR2 FQGNSA. Trimming at V came to 4 bases and at J to 0 bases, leaving 7 bases not matched to a gene. The CDR3 consists of 18 residues.

Ten or more counts support this clonotype. This chain joins TRBV12-3 or TRBV12-4 and TRBJ2-7; 9 bases fit TRBD1. Germline trimming cut 4 bases from V and 2 bases from J; bases unmatched to any gene: 12. The CDR3 is 17 amino acids. In nucleotides, the CDR3 is TGTGCCAGCAGTTCGTTTTCCGGGACAGGGAAGCCCTACGAGCAGTACTTC. Protein product: CASSSFSGTGKPYEQYF.

The chain joins TRBV19 to TRBJ2-2; D ambiguous. The germline gives CDR1 LNHDA, CDR2 SQIVND (reference sequence). V lost 6 bases and J lost 1, with 9 bases in between. The CDR3 loop spans 14 amino acids. CDR3 amino acids: CASSLSMNTGELFF. The CDR3 DNA sequence: TGTGCCAGTAGCCTGTCCATGAACACCGGGGAGCTGTTTTTT.